One sample yielded the 9 T cell receptor beta chains listed below, sequenced in a study of T-cell reconstitution after alpha-beta-depleted transplantation in children. Preparing the TCRbeta library involved the use of unique molecular identifiers. TCRdb re-analysed the PCR reads in MiXCR, keeping a single row per CDR3 protein. Here the sample spans around 960,000 distinct CDR3 sequences, 25% to 30% being singletons. The material sequenced was PBMCs, mostly from graft donor cells, taken 360 days after TCRalphabeta/CD19-depleted stem cell transplant. The source of these receptors is a boy under three years old who had a stem cell transplant for SCID, so the T cells may come from the graft donor.

CDR3 protein: CSGSYLSTDTQYF. CDR3 coding DNA: TGCAGTGGTTCGTACCTGAGCACAGATACGCAGTATTTT. V is TRBV20-1 and J is TRBJ2-3, with D uncertain. Trimming stripped 7 bases from V and 0 bases from J, with 11 bases between. The germline V gene encodes CDR1 DFQATT and CDR2 SNEGSKA (reference sequence). This CDR3 is built from 13 residues.

This clonotype was counted a few times. CDR3 region: CASIGSYNEQFF. The DNA for the CDR3 is TGCGCCAGCATAGGCTCCTACAATGAGCAGTTCTTC. The rearrangement uses TRBV5-1 and TRBJ2-1, with D hard to call. The germline CDR1 and CDR2 sequences are SGHRS and YFSETQ. Between the trimmed V and J ends, which lost 6 bases and 0 bases, there was a span of 4 bases. This CDR3 has 12 residues.

This clonotype was seen only a few times. The chain recombines TRBV6-1 with TRBJ2-7; TRBD2 agrees at 7 bases. The CDR3 consists of 14 residues. In germline, CDR1 is MNHNS, CDR2 SASEGT. Losses at the gene ends were 3 bases for V and 7 bases for J; bases not matched to a gene: 9. CDR3: CASSETSRPVEQYF. The CDR3 DNA is TGTGCCAGCAGTGAGACTAGCAGACCAGTGGAGCAGTACTTC.

J is TRBJ2-1 and V is TRBV12-5; TRBD2 matches at 10 bases. The CDR3 consists of 17 residues. Germline CDR1 reads LGHNT; CDR2 reads FRNRAP. The CDR3 region has the DNA TGTGCCTGCACCAAAGATGGGGTAGCGGGGGGTTACAATGAGCAGTTCTTC. Translation gives CACTKDGVAGGYNEQFF. Full variable domain (remainder filled in from reference TRBV12-5 and TRBJ2-1): DARVTQTPRHKVTEMGQEVTMRCQPILGHNTVFWYRQTMMQGLELLAYFRNRAPLDDSGMPKDRFSAEMPDATLATLKIQPSEPRDSAVYFCACTKDGVAGGYNEQFFGPGTRLTVL.

The chain is built from TRBV7-2 and TRBJ2-5; tentatively, D is TRBD2 (6 bases). Trimming stripped 3 bases from V and 7 bases from J, with 18 bases between. Germline V gene lookup returns CDR1 SGHTA and CDR2 FQGNSA. This CDR3 spans 15 amino acids. The CDR3 DNA reads TGTGCCAGCAGCTTTGGAGGAGGGATTATGGGGACCCAGTACTTC. This sequence encodes CASSFGGGIMGTQYF.

In this sample, this clonotype turned up a few times. The gene calls are TRBV20-1 and TRBJ1-1; no reliable D call. V gave up 4 bases and J gave up 1 base, with 10 bases separating them. The CDR3 length is 13 residues. Germline V CDR1 and CDR2: DFQATT, SNEGSKA (reference sequence). The CDR3 DNA reads TGCAGTGCTACAGGTTTCAAGAACACTGAAGCTTTCTTT. Its translation: CSATGFKNTEAFF.

This clonotype was counted between two and nine times. This chain connects TRBV29-1 to TRBJ2-1; maybe TRBD2 (6 bases). The V end lost 7 bases, the J end lost 3 bases, and 22 bases lay between the germline ends. The germline V gene has CDR1 SQVTM and CDR2 ANQGSEA. The CDR3 runs 16 residues. CDR3 nucleotides: TGCAGCGCCTATGGTCGATCTAGCGACTACTACAATGAGCAGTTCTTC. Translation gives CSAYGRSSDYYNEQFF.

The chain couples TRBV12-3 or TRBV12-4 to TRBJ1-5; D gene unclear. With 5 bases removed from V and 1 base from J, the gap between germline ends came to 12 bases. This CDR3 region has 15 residues. The CDR3 DNA reads as TGTGCCAGCAGTCCCGCGGGAGGGAGCAATCAGCCCCAGCATTTT. It specifies CASSPAGGSNQPQHF.

DNA of the CDR3: TGCGCCAGCAGCTTTGGCTCGACTAGCACAGATACGCAGTATTTT. It yields the protein CASSFGSTSTDTQYF. This sequence joins TRBV5-1 and TRBJ2-3, with D unresolved. The length of the CDR3 is 15 residues. Germline-derived CDR1 and CDR2 are SGHRS and YFSETQ. V lost 2 bases and J 0 bases, leaving 10 bases between the germline ends.